This TCR beta chain was found in a study of control samples from healthy donors and cancer patients. Repertoires were generated with immunoSEQ multiplex PCR, while TCRdb's copy carries only in-frame clones and drops some. The table records approximately 52,000 clones, about 90% of them present only once. The CDR3 totals 15 residues. Germline-derived CDR1 and CDR2 are SGHVS and FNYEAQ. After removal of 1 base from V and 5 bases from J, the junction contained 5 bases not matched to a gene. The sample comprised PBMCs. The J gene is TRBJ1-5, the V gene TRBV7-6; 7 bases fit TRBD1. The TCR sequence derives from a man aged 55-75 years with head and neck cancer. The CDR3 DNA sequence: TGTGCCAGCAGCTTAGACAGGGGCGCTCATCAGCCCCAGCATTTT. As protein: CASSLDRGAHQPQHF.